The subject of this entry is one TCR beta chain. Its antigen remains unidentified. The naive CD8 fraction comprised CD45RO-negative cells positively selected for CCR7 and excluded terminally differentiated effector memory CD45RA+ cells. Each of the donors was a healthy adult who was HIV-negative and had not had a recent acute infection or vaccination. Trimming left V 1 base short and J 12 bases short, with 21 bases between. This CDR3 spans 16 amino acids. Germline assignment: CDR1 SGHAT and CDR2 FQNNGV. The data stem from a study of shared clonotypes between healthy human individuals. Overall study context: Two female and a few male donors aged 18 to 49 were enrolled. The study, taken as a whole, reports: The expectation was that sequencing depth would affect clonotype sharing among donors. Around 5% of naive CD4 clonotypes were shared across a few donors.

TCRdb's copy holds only in-frame clones and misses some; the assay was immunoSEQ multiplex PCR. This repertoire shows about 2.1 million clones, just over 90% found once; its top ten account for around 1.8%. The sequencing sample was made of naive CD8+ T cells from PBMCs. The receptor was derived from a man aged 18 to 29 in good health. Some clones in this sample may be carry-over from other donors' samples. The chain employs TRBV11-2 and TRBJ1-4; D call uncertain. The CDR3 reads CASSLVRLVPHGELFF. CDR3 DNA: TGTGCCAGCAGCTTAGTTCGCTTGGTACCCCACGGAGAACTGTTTTTT. Together with reference TRBV11-2 and TRBJ1-4, the CDR3 gives the full variable domain: EAGVAQSPRYKIIEKRQSVAFWCNPISGHATLYWYQQILGQGPKLLIQFQNNGVVDDSQLPKDRFSAERLKGVDSTLKIQPAKLEDSAVYLCASSLVRLVPHGELFFGSGTQLSVL.